Sequencing of this T cell receptor beta chain was carried out in a study of vaccination and CD4 T cells after COVID-19. In the study overall: The study collected post-vaccine samples a median roughly 71 days after dose two, with a range of 14 to 241. Control cultures were given a CEFX pool, an HIV-1 Nef pool, or no peptide.

The ends were cut back, 1 base at V and 3 bases at J, with 12 bases in the middle. CDR3 length: 15 residues. Looked up from germline, CDR1 is SEHNR and CDR2 is FQNEAQ (reference sequence). Sequenced with the Oncomine TCR Beta short-read assay was DNA taken from cultured CD4+ T cells. Someone extracted genomic DNA from cultured CD4+ T cells. MiXCR, run by TCRdb on the PCR reads, gives a single entry per CDR3 protein. The sample records roughly 11,000 distinct CDR3 sequences, 45% to 65% being singletons. In its sample, this clonotype was seen a few times. Its antigen is not known. Regarding treatment: roughly ten-day PBMC culture with coronavirus spike peptide pools or control peptides (ViraFEST assay). Scientists separated out CD4+ T cells through negative selection following 10 days in culture.

Sequencing was performed on CD4+ T cells from blood, cultured in vitro. The J gene is TRBJ1-2, the V gene TRBV7-9, with D unclear. The clonotype originates from a human donor who had recovered from COVID-19. As DNA, the CDR3 is TGTGCCAGCAGCTTAGAAATCTCAATGGACTATGGCTACACCTTC. Its translation is CASSLEISMDYGYTF.